The 30 T cell receptor beta chains given below trace back to one sample, sequenced in a study of T cell repertoires in cytomegalovirus infection. From the reads, TCRdb called clonotypes with MiXCR, one entry per CDR3 protein. Among 200,000 to 300,000 distinct CDR3 sequences listed, over 8% were seen once. The sample was PBMCs. The receptors shown here come from a human donor in good health (CMV status not recorded). Some clones in this sample may be carry-over from other donors' samples.

This clonotype was recorded many times. The V gene is TRBV7-9, the J gene TRBJ1-1; 9 bases are shared with TRBD1. After removal of 3 bases from V and 5 bases from J, the junction contained 4 bases not matched to a gene. The CDR3 runs 14 residues. Germline CDR1 and CDR2: SEHNR and FQNEAQ (reference sequence). The CDR3 DNA reads TGTGCCAGCAGCTTGACAGGGGGAATGACTGAAGCTTTCTTT. It encodes CASSLTGGMTEAFF.

The chain has TRBV28 and TRBJ2-7, with a possible D match to TRBD1 (5 bases). CDR1 is MDHEN and CDR2 is SYDVKM in the germline V gene. The V end lost 5 bases, the J end lost 12 bases, and 14 bases lay between the germline ends. The CDR3 runs to 11 residues. The CDR3 DNA sequence: TGTGCCAGCAGTCTAGGACGGCAGGGGTACTTC. It yields the protein CASSLGRQGYF. The complete variable domain, with remaining parts taken from reference TRBV28 and TRBJ2-7, reads DVKVTQSSRYLVKRTGEKVFLECVQDMDHENMFWYRQDPGLGLRLIYFSYDVKMKEKGDIPEGYSVSREKKERFSLILESASTNQTSMYLCASSLGRQGYFGPGTRLTVT.

This clonotype was detected many times. The chain has TRBV11-2 and TRBJ2-6, with a tentative D call TRBD1 (5 bases). Germline CDR1 SGHAT, CDR2 FQNNGV. V gave up 5 bases and J gave up 2 bases, with 7 bases separating them. The CDR3 runs to 14 residues. The chain's CDR3 is CASSTGPGANVLTF. CDR3 DNA sequence: TGTGCCAGCAGCACAGGCCCTGGGGCCAACGTCCTGACTTTC.

This chain links TRBV6-6 with TRBJ1-1; D call uncertain. This CDR3 region has 12 residues. The germline V and J ends were trimmed by 5 bases and 5 bases, with 9 bases remaining between them. From germline, CDR1 is MNHNY and CDR2 SVGAGI (reference sequence). CDR3 nucleotide sequence: TGTGCCAGCAGTCCACATGGGACTGAAGCTTTCTTT. Protein product: CASSPHGTEAFF.

J is TRBJ1-2 and V is TRBV2, with D uncertain. CDR1 and CDR2 (germline): SNHLY, FYNNEI. Deletions cut 3 bases from V and 7 bases from J, with 12 bases between. The CDR3 is 13 residues long. DNA for the CDR3: TGTGCCAGCAGTGACGGGAGACCCACTGGCTACACCTTC. Encoded protein: CASSDGRPTGYTF.

This clonotype was seen repeatedly, ten times or more. The chain couples TRBV7-2 to TRBJ1-5, with D hard to call. V was shortened by 1 base and J by 3 bases, with 7 bases between the two germline ends. This CDR3 is built from 14 residues. Per germline, CDR1 SGHTA and CDR2 FQGNSA. CDR3 DNA sequence: TGTGCCAGCAGCTTAGTGGGGTACAATCAGCCCCAGCATTTT. Translating it yields CASSLVGYNQPQHF.

This clonotype was counted a few times. The genes are TRBV23-1 and TRBJ1-1; TRBD1 agrees at 7 bases. TRBV23-1 is given ORF status, its function remaining uncertain. With V trimmed by 3 bases and J by 6 bases, 16 bases remained unmatched. CDR3 size: 17 residues. The CDR3 sequence: CASSHSTGTVSSSEAFF. The CDR3 DNA sequence: TGCGCCAGCAGTCACTCCACCGGGACAGTGTCGAGTTCTGAAGCTTTCTTT.

The chain joins TRBV7-3 to TRBJ2-3, with 11 bases matching TRBD2. Per the germline V gene, CDR1 is SGHTA and CDR2 is FQGTGA. CDR3 length: 17 residues. V lost 5 bases and J lost 1; bases outside the gene matches: 8. The CDR3 coding sequence is TGTGCCAGCAGCCACTCCTTACTAGCGGGGGGCACAGATACGCAGTATTTT. This sequence encodes CASSHSLLAGGTDTQYF.

There are many counts of this clonotype. V gene TRBV4-3 combines with J gene TRBJ2-1; TRBD1 or TRBD2 may be the D gene (5 bases each). The germline gives CDR1 LGHNA, CDR2 YSLEER. This CDR3 has 17 amino acids. Trimming pared 0 bases from V and 4 bases from J, leaving 16 bases between. The CDR3 here is CASSQDPVGERYNEQFF. Here the CDR3 DNA reads TGCGCCAGCAGCCAAGATCCGGTGGGGGAGAGGTACAATGAGCAGTTCTTC.

This clonotype was found many times. The V call is TRBV7-2, the J call TRBJ2-1; D tentatively fits TRBD1 or TRBD2 (5 bases each). CDR1 and CDR2 from the germline V gene are SGHTA and FQGNSA. The CDR3 spans 16 residues. Trimming took off 2 bases at V and 0 bases at J, with 11 bases between the two ends. The CDR3, as DNA: TGTGCCAGCAGCTTAAAAGGGACCCGCTCCTACAATGAGCAGTTCTTC. Translation gives CASSLKGTRSYNEQFF.

A few counts support this clonotype. This chain connects TRBV2 to TRBJ1-5; the D is unclear. The CDR3 contains 14 residues. In germline, CDR1 is SNHLY, CDR2 FYNNEI. V gave up 6 bases and J gave up 2 bases, with 11 bases separating them. The CDR3 sequence is CASSKIDGNQPQHF. CDR3 sequence (DNA): TGTGCCAGCAGCAAAATCGACGGCAATCAGCCCCAGCATTTT. Together with reference TRBV2 and TRBJ1-5, the CDR3 gives the full variable domain: EPEVTQTPSHQVTQMGQEVILRCVPISNHLYFYWYRQILGQKVEFLVSFYNNEISEKSEIFDDQFSVERPDGSNFTLKIRSTKLEDSAMYFCASSKIDGNQPQHFGDGTRLSIL.

This clonotype was recorded at least ten times. This rearrangement joins TRBV19 to TRBJ1-2; D might be TRBD1 (6 bases). The CDR3 is 12 amino acids. Looked up from germline, CDR1 is LNHDA and CDR2 is SQIVND (reference sequence). Deletions cut 8 bases from V and 6 bases from J, with 13 bases between. CDR3: CASRQGSNGYTF. The CDR3 DNA reads TGTGCCAGTCGGCAGGGGAGCAATGGCTACACCTTC.

Comments on this clonotype: Given a much more abundant clone one base away, this may be a read error. V gene TRBV7-2 combines with J gene TRBJ2-5; D may match TRBD1 or TRBD2 (6 bases each). The CDR3 runs 15 residues. Germline CDR1 and CDR2: SGHTA and FQGNSA. CDR3 in DNA: TGTGCCAGCAGCTTCAAAGTCGGGGGCTCGGAGACCCAGTGCTTC. Translating gives CASSFKVGGSETQCF. The complete variable domain, with remaining parts taken from reference TRBV7-2 and TRBJ2-5, reads GAGVSQSPSNKVTEKGKDVELRCDPISGHTALYWYRQSLGQGLEFLIYFQGNSAPDKSGLPSDRFSAERTGGSVSTLTIQRTQQEDSAVYLCASSFKVGGSETQCFGPGTRLLVL.

This clonotype showed up just a few times. V gene TRBV25-1 combines with J gene TRBJ1-2; tentatively, D is TRBD1 (6 bases). The germline V and J ends were trimmed by 2 bases and 5 bases, with 6 bases remaining between them. The CDR3 covers 12 residues. CDR1 is MGHDK, CDR2 SYGVNS, per germline. CDR3 sequence reads: CASSEQGYGYTF. The CDR3 nucleotides are TGTGCCAGCAGTGAACAGGGGTATGGCTACACCTTC.

This clonotype was recorded at least ten times. The chain joins TRBV7-9 to TRBJ2-7; 10 nucleotides align to TRBD1. J gave up 4 bases and V 5 bases, and 8 bases lay outside the gene matches. Germline CDR1 is SEHNR and CDR2 is FQNEAQ (reference sequence). The CDR3 has 15 residues. The CDR3 region is CASSHRDRGRYEQYF. CDR3 coding DNA: TGTGCCAGCAGCCACCGGGACAGGGGAAGATACGAGCAGTACTTC.

The chain combines TRBV19 with TRBJ1-1, with D possibly TRBD1 on 5 matching bases. This CDR3 is built from 15 residues. V was pared by 7 bases and J by 4 bases, with 19 bases between. Germline lookup yields CDR1 LNHDA and CDR2 SQIVND (reference sequence). The DNA for the CDR3 is TGTGCCAGTACTCTCCAAGGAGGGACGAGCACTGAAGCTTTCTTT. Translation: CASTLQGGTSTEAFF. Using reference TRBV19 and TRBJ1-1 for the parts outside the CDR3, the full variable domain is DGGITQSPKYLFRKEGQNVTLSCEQNLNHDAMYWYRQDPGQGLRLIYYSQIVNDFQKGDIAEGYSVSREKKESFPLTVTSAQKNPTAFYLCASTLQGGTSTEAFFGQGTRLTVV.

This clonotype was observed many times. The chain carries TRBV12-5 and TRBJ2-3; TRBD2 matches 8 bases. This CDR3 spans 19 amino acids. CDR1 and CDR2 (germline): LGHNT, FRNRAP. V lost 2 bases, J lost 4 bases, and 17 bases stayed unmatched. DNA for the CDR3: TGTGCTAGTGGTTTGCCTAATTCACTAGCGGAAAAAAGTGCAGATACGCAGTATTTT. As protein: CASGLPNSLAEKSADTQYF.

There are many counts of this clonotype. The chain uses TRBV7-9 and TRBJ1-4; D is unclear. Trimming removed 1 base at V and 7 bases at J, with 4 bases between. The CDR3 sequence is 12 residues long. Per the germline V gene, CDR1 is SEHNR and CDR2 is FQNEAQ (reference sequence). The CDR3 sequence is CASSLEREKLFF. CDR3 nucleotide sequence: TGTGCCAGCAGCTTAGAGCGTGAAAAACTGTTTTTT.

V usage is TRBV14 and J usage is TRBJ1-2; D gene unclear. V was pared by 1 base and J by 2 bases, with 8 bases between. The CDR3 covers 14 residues. Germline CDR1 reads SGHDN; CDR2 reads FVKESK. CDR3 in DNA: TGTGCCAGCAGCCAAGTACGGCAAAACTATGGCTACACCTTC. Its protein product is CASSQVRQNYGYTF.

In this sample, this clonotype turned up many times. The J gene is TRBJ1-1, the V gene TRBV20-1; D is undetermined. The V end was cut by 2 bases, the J end by 2 bases, with 15 bases between. The CDR3 has 15 amino acids. Germline CDR1 reads DFQATT; CDR2 reads SNEGSKA (reference sequence). CDR3 DNA: TGCAGTGCTAGACAAGGGCAGACCCTCAACACTGAAGCTTTCTTT. Its translation is CSARQGQTLNTEAFF.

This clonotype was seen more than once but under ten times. The gene calls are TRBV9 and TRBJ2-5, with TRBD2 identical over 7 bases. CDR1 and CDR2 from the germline V gene are SGDLS and YYNGEE. V was clipped by 4 bases and J by 2 bases; unmatched bases: 8. The CDR3 extends over 15 amino acids. In DNA form, the CDR3 reads TGTGCCAGCAGCCTCAGGGACTACGGACAAGAGACCCAGTACTTC. The encoded protein is CASSLRDYGQETQYF.

This clonotype was observed at least ten times. This rearrangement joins TRBV7-2 to TRBJ1-1; TRBD1 is a possible D gene (6 bases). Germline V gene data show CDR1 as SGHTA and CDR2 as FQGNSA. V was trimmed by 8 bases and J by 0 bases, leaving 19 bases between them. The CDR3 runs 16 residues. The CDR3 here is CASYRDTAALNTEAFF. As DNA, the CDR3 is TGTGCCAGCTACCGGGACACAGCCGCTTTGAACACTGAAGCTTTCTTT.

The table lists this clonotype with a few counts. The chain employs TRBV29-1 and TRBJ1-1; 7 nucleotides line up with TRBD1. Germline-derived CDR1 and CDR2 are SQVTM and ANQGSEA. Trimming took 6 bases from V and 0 from J; bases not matched to a gene: 4. The CDR3 runs 13 residues. The CDR3 region has the DNA TGCAGCGTCCTCAGGGGGTTGAACACTGAAGCTTTCTTT. Protein sequence: CSVLRGLNTEAFF.

This clonotype has at least ten counts. The V and J genes are TRBV12-3 or TRBV12-4 and TRBJ1-6, with a weak D call TRBD1 (5 bases). The V end lost 5 bases, the J end lost 7 bases, and 12 bases lay between the germline ends. CDR3 length: 14 amino acids. The CDR3 is CASSPGRDNSPLHF. In DNA form, the CDR3 reads TGTGCCAGCAGTCCCGGACGGGACAATTCACCCCTCCACTTT.

This clonotype was seen many times. The chain joins TRBV28 to TRBJ2-7, with 8 bases fitting TRBD1. The CDR3 has 16 amino acids. After removal of 7 bases from V and 4 bases from J, the junction contained 15 bases not matched to a gene. Germline V lookup: CDR1 MDHEN, CDR2 SYDVKM. CDR3 sequence reads: CASTVGAPGQAYEQYF. CDR3 in DNA: TGTGCCAGCACCGTGGGGGCACCGGGACAGGCTTACGAGCAGTACTTC.

This clonotype was seen more than once but under ten times. The chain recombines TRBV2 with TRBJ1-1, with D unclear. The CDR3 runs to 13 residues. With 1 base removed from V and 6 bases from J, the gap between germline ends came to 9 bases. In germline, CDR1 is SNHLY, CDR2 FYNNEI. In DNA, the CDR3 is TGTGCCAGCAGTGAAGTGGTTAGCCCTGAAGCTTTCTTT. It encodes CASSEVVSPEAFF.

The chain joins TRBV29-1 to TRBJ2-3, with 8 bases matching TRBD1. CDR1 is SQVTM and CDR2 is ANQGSEA in the germline V gene. The CDR3 length is 13 residues. Trimming removed 7 bases from V and 6 bases from J; junction bases left unmatched: 9. CDR3 nucleotides: TGCAGCGCCGGGGCAGGGGGCGTCGATACGCAGTATTTT. Protein product: CSAGAGGVDTQYF.

This clonotype was detected many times. The V gene is TRBV10-3, the J gene TRBJ1-5; possibly TRBD1 for D (5 bases). V was pared by 4 bases and J by 1 base, with 17 bases between. The CDR3 covers 17 residues. Germline assignment: CDR1 ENHRY and CDR2 SYGVKD. The DNA for the CDR3 is TGTGCCATCAGTGGGGGAGAGGGGAGTAAAAGCAATCAGCCCCAGCATTTT. Translation gives CAISGGEGSKSNQPQHF.

This clonotype was recorded at least ten times. The chain joins TRBV7-2 to TRBJ2-5; 8 bases map to TRBD1. CDR3 size: 14 residues. The ends lost 2 bases at V and 7 bases at J; junction bases unmatched: 6. CDR1 is SGHTA, CDR2 FQGNSA, per germline. The CDR3: CASSLKQGVGTQYF. The CDR3 coding sequence is TGTGCCAGCAGCTTAAAACAGGGGGTAGGGACCCAGTACTTC. The variable domain in full, with the rest retrieved from reference TRBV7-2 and TRBJ2-5, is GAGVSQSPSNKVTEKGKDVELRCDPISGHTALYWYRQSLGQGLEFLIYFQGNSAPDKSGLPSDRFSAERTGGSVSTLTIQRTQQEDSAVYLCASSLKQGVGTQYFGPGTRLLVL.

This clonotype was recorded at least ten times. In nucleotides, the CDR3 is TGTGCCAGCAGCCAAGGGCAAGGGAAAACCTACGAGCAGTACTTC. Protein: CASSQGQGKTYEQYF. The V gene is TRBV7-2, the J gene TRBJ2-7; D is unclear. The germline V gene encodes CDR1 SGHTA and CDR2 FQGNSA. The CDR3 is 15 residues long. Trimming shortened V by 5 bases and J by 2 bases, and 16 bases separated the two germline ends. The variable domain in full, with the rest retrieved from reference TRBV7-2 and TRBJ2-7, is GAGVSQSPSNKVTEKGKDVELRCDPISGHTALYWYRQSLGQGLEFLIYFQGNSAPDKSGLPSDRFSAERTGGSVSTLTIQRTQQEDSAVYLCASSQGQGKTYEQYFGPGTRLTVT.